The text below deals with one T cell receptor (beta chain). Its specificity is unknown. This may come from a read error, since a much larger clone is one base off. This CDR3 contains 15 residues. Trimming left V 4 bases short and J 2 bases short, with 17 bases between. The germline V gene has CDR1 GTSNPN and CDR2 SVGIG (reference sequence). The record originates from a study of regulatory T cells in long-lasting Graves disease. General study results and limits: Those with persistent Graves' had less TCR diversity than newly diagnosed patients. Persistent disease was associated with favored TRBV28 usage and with favored use of TRBJ1-2 and TRBJ2-5.

Time point here: newly diagnosed GD, antithyroid drugs for less than 3 months. After RNA was extracted from PBMCs, the TCR library was made from it. iRepertoire HTBI primers and Arm-PCR of CDR3 regions built TCR beta libraries. Each CDR3 protein gets one entry after TCRdb re-called the multiplex PCR reads with MiXCR. The table records about 320,000 distinct CDR3 sequences, more than 15% of them present only once. V usage is TRBV30 and J usage is TRBJ1-1; no definite D call. Sequenced here: peripheral blood mononuclear cells (PBMCs), sampled at new diagnosis, from a patient treated with antithyroid drugs. This sequence originates from a female donor with Graves disease. Here the CDR3 DNA reads TGTGCCTGGATTGAGGAGACCTACCCCAACACTGAAGCTTTCTTT. Translation gives CAWIEETYPNTEAFF.